These T cell receptor beta chains were read from a single sample in a study of glioma-infiltrating T cells after dendritic cell vaccination. The method was immunoSEQ multiplex PCR; TCRdb's version includes in-frame clones alone and lacks a portion of them. The sample holds some 100,000 clones, 70% to 90% seen once. This material consisted of blood, taken before dendritic cell vaccination. All receptors come from a human donor with glioblastoma. Both conserved end residues are part of each CDR3. D genes are given only for firm matches. Size is omitted from some rows. Given values are once, few, many or a class for expanded clones.

CDR3aa | CDR3nt | v_gene | abundance | d_gene | j_gene
CATSRGGQGISRRYTF | TGTGCCACCAGCAGAGGGGGACAGGGCATAAGTCGGCGCTACACCTTC | TRBV15 | - | TRBD1 | TRBJ1-2
CASSEMRPSSGNTIYF | TGTGCCAGCAGTGAAATGCGGCCCTCTAGCGGAAACACCATATATTTT | TRBV2 | few | - | TRBJ1-3
CAISLTGGSSNEQFF | TGTGCCATCAGTCTAACAGGGGGCTCTTCAAATGAGCAGTTCTTC | TRBV10-3 | - | TRBD1 | TRBJ2-1
CASSLLGLGSEQYF | TGTGCCAGCAGCTTATTAGGCCTCGGGAGCGAGCAGTACTTC | TRBV7-9 | - | - | TRBJ2-7
CASSYTTRNTEAFF | TGTGCCAGCAGTTACACCACGAGGAACACTGAAGCTTTCTTT | TRBV6-5 | - | - | TRBJ1-1
CASSRTGNDGYTF | TGCGCCAGCAGCAGAACAGGGAACGATGGCTACACCTTC | TRBV5-1 | - | - | TRBJ1-2
CAISSGALLYEQYF | TGTGCCATCTCTAGCGGGGCCCTCCTCTACGAGCAGTACTTC | TRBV21-1 | - | - | TRBJ2-7
CASSLLTSGYTDTQYF | TGTGCCAGCAGCCTCCTGACTAGCGGGTACACAGATACGCAGTATTTT | TRBV28 | - | TRBD2 | TRBJ2-3
CASSLDNEQFF | TGTGCCAGCAGCCTCGACAATGAGCAGTTCTTC | TRBV7-3 | - | - | TRBJ2-1
CASSLLSSGGLAWDTQYF | TGTGCCAGTAGCCTACTATCTAGCGGGGGGTTGGCGTGGGATACGCAGTATTTT | TRBV19 | - | TRBD2 | TRBJ2-3
CASSRLDGAVYEQFF | TGCGCCAGCAGCCGGCTCGACGGAGCTGTCTATGAGCAGTTCTTC | TRBV5-1 | - | - | TRBJ2-1
CATSNTGELFF | TGTGCCACCTCGAACACCGGGGAGCTGTTTTTT | TRBV2 | few | - | TRBJ2-2
CASSPRQGLRF | TGTGCCAGCAGCCCAAGACAGGGCCTACGTTTC | TRBV2 | - | TRBD1 | TRBJ2-7
CASIPSVGQSTDTQYF | TGTGCCAGCATCCCGTCCGTCGGACAGAGCACAGATACGCAGTATTTT | TRBV7-9 | - | - | TRBJ2-3
CASSASGTLEAFF | TGTGCCAGCAGTGCCTCCGGGACACTTGAAGCTTTCTTT | TRBV6-4 | - | - | TRBJ1-1
CATSSQGALGANVLTF | TGTGCCACCAGCTCCCAGGGGGCGCTTGGGGCCAACGTCCTGACTTTC | TRBV15 | - | TRBD1 | TRBJ2-6
CASSPGLPYGYTF | TGCGCCAGCAGCCCCGGGTTACCCTATGGCTACACCTTC | TRBV4-3 | - | - | TRBJ1-2
CASSPSAVFDTGELFF | TGTGCCAGCAGTCCTAGCGCCGTTTTTGACACCGGGGAGCTGTTTTTT | TRBV2 | - | - | TRBJ2-2
CASSQAWGQGRVEQYF | TGCGCCAGCAGCCAGGCGTGGGGACAGGGGAGGGTTGAGCAGTACTTC | TRBV4-1 | - | TRBD1 | TRBJ2-7
CASSLEGTSAREQYF | TGTGCCAGCAGCTTAGAGGGGACTAGCGCCCGCGAGCAGTACTTC | TRBV7-2 | - | TRBD2 | TRBJ2-7
CASSLSGGSFWNEQFF | TGTGCCAGCAGCCTCTCGGGGGGGTCGTTTTGGAATGAGCAGTTCTTC | TRBV2 | - | TRBD2 | TRBJ2-1
CASTTAGGYSNQPQHF | TGTGCCAGCACAACGGCAGGGGGTTATAGCAATCAGCCCCAGCATTTT | TRBV6-6 | few | TRBD1 | TRBJ1-5
CASSLRGSGGRSYEQYF | TGCGCCAGCAGCTTGCGCGGTTCGGGAGGGCGCAGCTACGAGCAGTACTTC | TRBV5-1 | - | TRBD2 | TRBJ2-7
CASSRLAGGYEQYF | TGTGCCAGCAGTCGACTAGCGGGAGGCTACGAGCAGTACTTC | TRBV27 | - | TRBD2 | TRBJ2-7
CASSHPLENYGYTF | TGTGCCAGCAGCCACCCTTTGGAGAACTATGGCTACACCTTC | TRBV5-5 | - | - | TRBJ1-2
CASSVGGRSYGYTF | TGTGCCAGCAGCGTAGGGGGACGTAGCTATGGCTACACCTTC | TRBV5-4 | - | - | TRBJ1-2
CASSPTGLAGASLTQYF | TGTGCCAGCAGCCCAACAGGACTAGCGGGGGCCTCTCTCACCCAGTACTTC | TRBV11-3 | - | TRBD2 | TRBJ2-5
CASSSTLFGQPYEQYF | TGTGCCAGCAGCTCCACACTCTTCGGACAGCCCTACGAGCAGTACTTC | TRBV5-8 | few | - | TRBJ2-7
CASSTGLAGATDTQYF | TGTGCCAGCAGTACTGGACTAGCGGGAGCCACAGATACGCAGTATTTT | TRBV25-1 | - | TRBD2 | TRBJ2-3
CASSRGAAETQYF | TGTGCCAGCAGCCGCGGAGCGGCAGAGACCCAGTACTTC | TRBV7-3 | - | - | TRBJ2-5
CASAPTGFDYGYTF | TGTGCCAGCGCGCCTACAGGGTTTGACTATGGCTACACCTTC | TRBV5-4 | - | - | TRBJ1-2
CSVGVHEQYF | TGCAGCGTTGGAGTCCACGAGCAGTACTTC | TRBV29-1 | once | - | TRBJ2-7
CASGLVLPGSTEAFF | TGTGCTAGTGGTTTGGTGCTACCGGGATCCACTGAAGCTTTCTTT | TRBV12-5 | - | - | TRBJ1-1
CASSSGTSGRSAWQYF | TGTGCCAGCAGTTCCGGGACTAGCGGGCGGTCTGCCTGGCAGTACTTC | TRBV6-5 | - | TRBD2 | TRBJ2-7
CASSGRLVAGAPEQYF | TGTGCCAGTAGTGGGCGACTAGTAGCGGGAGCCCCCGAGCAGTACTTC | TRBV19 | - | TRBD2 | TRBJ2-7
CASSVVQALRTEAFF | TGTGCCAGCAGCGTCGTACAGGCTTTAAGGACTGAAGCTTTCTTT | TRBV9 | - | - | TRBJ1-1
CASSRGGNTEAFF | TGCGCCAGCAGCCGAGGGGGGAACACTGAAGCTTTCTTT | TRBV4-1 | few | - | TRBJ1-1
CASSSGFTQYF | TGTGCCAGCAGCTCGGGGTTCACGCAGTATTTT | TRBV5-6 | - | - | TRBJ2-3
CASSSLGQGATDTEAFF | TGTGCCAGCAGCTCCTTAGGACAGGGGGCGACGGACACTGAAGCTTTCTTT | TRBV11-2 | - | TRBD1 | TRBJ1-1
CASSRIAGGYNEQFF | TGTGCCAGCAGCCGTATAGCGGGAGGCTACAATGAGCAGTTCTTC | TRBV11-3 | - | TRBD2 | TRBJ2-1
CASSLEGQRTDTQYF | TGTGCCAGCAGCTTGGAGGGGCAGCGCACAGATACGCAGTATTTT | TRBV5-4 | - | - | TRBJ2-3
CASSLANTDTQYF | TGTGCCAGCAGCTTGGCTAACACAGATACGCAGTATTTT | TRBV5-6 | - | - | TRBJ2-3
CASSEARGSIYEQYF | TGTGCCAGCAGTGAAGCTAGGGGTTCAATCTACGAGCAGTACTTC | TRBV6-1 | - | - | TRBJ2-7
CASRHSGTGAIMAFF | TGTGCCAGCAGACACTCCGGGACAGGGGCGATAATGGCTTTCTTT | TRBV6-1 | - | TRBD1 | TRBJ1-1
CAWSGGTSYNEQFF | TGTGCCTGGAGTGGGGGGACTAGCTACAATGAGCAGTTCTTC | TRBV30 | - | TRBD2 | TRBJ2-1
CASSPQGRGTEAFF | TGTGCCAGCAGCCCGCAGGGGAGAGGCACTGAAGCTTTCTTT | TRBV9 | - | - | TRBJ1-1
CASSSPGTRYEQYF | TGTGCCAGCAGCTCCCCCGGGACTAGATACGAGCAGTACTTC | TRBV7-9 | - | TRBD2 | TRBJ2-7